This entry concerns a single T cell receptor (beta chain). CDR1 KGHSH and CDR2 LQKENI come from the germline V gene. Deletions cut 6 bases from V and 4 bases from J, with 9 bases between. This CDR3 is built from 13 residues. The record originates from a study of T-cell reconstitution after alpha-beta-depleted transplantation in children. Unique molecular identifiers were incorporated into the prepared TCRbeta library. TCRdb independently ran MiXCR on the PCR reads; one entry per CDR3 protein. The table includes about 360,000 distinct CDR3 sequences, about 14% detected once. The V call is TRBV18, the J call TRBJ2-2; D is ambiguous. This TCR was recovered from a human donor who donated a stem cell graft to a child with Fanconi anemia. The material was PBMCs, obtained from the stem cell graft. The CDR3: CASSTGLTGELFF. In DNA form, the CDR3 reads TGTGCCAGCTCTACCGGGCTCACCGGGGAGCTGTTTTTT.